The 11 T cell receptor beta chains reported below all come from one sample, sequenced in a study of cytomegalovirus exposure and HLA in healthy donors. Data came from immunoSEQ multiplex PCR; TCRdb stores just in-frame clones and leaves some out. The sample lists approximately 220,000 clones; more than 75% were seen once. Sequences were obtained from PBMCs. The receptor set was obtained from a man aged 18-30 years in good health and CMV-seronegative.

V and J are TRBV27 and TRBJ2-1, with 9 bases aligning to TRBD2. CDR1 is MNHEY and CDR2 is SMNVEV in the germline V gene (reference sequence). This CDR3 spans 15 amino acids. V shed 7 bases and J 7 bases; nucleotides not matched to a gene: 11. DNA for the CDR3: TGTGCCAGCACCGTTAGCGGGGGACCTCAAAATGAGCAGTTCTTC. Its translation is CASTVSGGPQNEQFF.

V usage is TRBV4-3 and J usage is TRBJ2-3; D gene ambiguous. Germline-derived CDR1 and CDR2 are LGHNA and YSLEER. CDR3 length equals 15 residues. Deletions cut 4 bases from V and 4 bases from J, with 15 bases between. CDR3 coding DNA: TGCGCCAGCAGCCCCGGTGTGGGCATCGCAGATACGCAGTATTTT. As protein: CASSPGVGIADTQYF.

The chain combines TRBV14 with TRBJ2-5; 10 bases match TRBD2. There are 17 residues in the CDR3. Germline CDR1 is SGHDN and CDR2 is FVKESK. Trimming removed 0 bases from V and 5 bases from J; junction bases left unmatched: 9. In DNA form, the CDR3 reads TGTGCCAGCAGCCAAGATCTTAGCGGGGGGCCCCGGGAGACCCAGTACTTC. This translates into CASSQDLSGGPRETQYF.

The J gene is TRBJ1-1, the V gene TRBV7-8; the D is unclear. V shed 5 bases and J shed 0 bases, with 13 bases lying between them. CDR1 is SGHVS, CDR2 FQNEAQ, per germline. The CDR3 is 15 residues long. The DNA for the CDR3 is TGTGCCAGCAGCCCCCAGGCGGGAATGAACACTGAAGCTTTCTTT. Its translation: CASSPQAGMNTEAFF.

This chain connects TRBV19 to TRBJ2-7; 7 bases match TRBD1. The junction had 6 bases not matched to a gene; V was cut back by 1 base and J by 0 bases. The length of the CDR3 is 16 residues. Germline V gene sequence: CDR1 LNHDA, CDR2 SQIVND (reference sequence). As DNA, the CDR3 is TGTGCCAGTAGTATAGGATCGACAGGGCCCTCCTACGAGCAGTACTTC. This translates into CASSIGSTGPSYEQYF.

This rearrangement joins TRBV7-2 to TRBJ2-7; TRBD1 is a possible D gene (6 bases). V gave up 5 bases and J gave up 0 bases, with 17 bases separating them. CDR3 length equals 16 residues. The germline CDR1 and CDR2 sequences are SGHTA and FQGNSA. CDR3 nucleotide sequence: TGTGCCAGCAGCCTAAAGCCGGGACACCTCTCCTACGAGCAGTACTTC. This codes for CASSLKPGHLSYEQYF.

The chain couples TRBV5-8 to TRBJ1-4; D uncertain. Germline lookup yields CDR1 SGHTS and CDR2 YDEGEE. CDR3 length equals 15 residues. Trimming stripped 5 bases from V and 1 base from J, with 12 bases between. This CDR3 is CASSYAGRTNEKLFF. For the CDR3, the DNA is TGTGCCAGCAGTTATGCGGGTAGAACTAATGAAAAACTGTTTTTT. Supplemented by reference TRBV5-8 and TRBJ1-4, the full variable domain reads EAGVTQSPTHLIKTRGQQATLRCSPISGHTSVYWYQQALGLGLQFLLWYDEGEERNRGNFPPRFSGRQFPNYSSELNVNALELEDSALYLCASSYAGRTNEKLFFGSGTQLSVL.

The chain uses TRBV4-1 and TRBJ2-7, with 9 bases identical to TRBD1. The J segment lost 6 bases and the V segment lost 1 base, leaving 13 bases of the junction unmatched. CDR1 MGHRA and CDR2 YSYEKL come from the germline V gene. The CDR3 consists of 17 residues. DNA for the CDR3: TGCGCCAGCAGCCAAGGGGGGCGGGACAGGGTAGTGCCCGAGCAGTACTTC. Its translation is CASSQGGRDRVVPEQYF.

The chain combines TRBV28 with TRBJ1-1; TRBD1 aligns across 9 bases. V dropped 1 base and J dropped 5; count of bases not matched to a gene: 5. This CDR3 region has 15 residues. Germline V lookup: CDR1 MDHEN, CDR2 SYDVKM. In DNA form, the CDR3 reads TGTGCCAGCAGTTTATTCCGCGGACAGGGGACTGAAGCTTTCTTT. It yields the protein CASSLFRGQGTEAFF.

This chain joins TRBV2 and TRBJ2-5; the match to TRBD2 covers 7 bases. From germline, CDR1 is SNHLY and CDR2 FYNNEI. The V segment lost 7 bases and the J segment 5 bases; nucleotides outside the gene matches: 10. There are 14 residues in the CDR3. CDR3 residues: CASISGGGTETQYF. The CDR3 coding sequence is TGTGCCAGCATTTCCGGCGGGGGTACTGAGACCCAGTACTTC.

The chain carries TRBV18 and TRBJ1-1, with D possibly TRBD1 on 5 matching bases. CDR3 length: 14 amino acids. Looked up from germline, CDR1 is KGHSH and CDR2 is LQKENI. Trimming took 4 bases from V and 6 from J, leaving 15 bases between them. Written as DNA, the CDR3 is TGTGCCAGCTCACAGGCAGGGTTACCACCTGAAGCTTTCTTT. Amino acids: CASSQAGLPPEAFF. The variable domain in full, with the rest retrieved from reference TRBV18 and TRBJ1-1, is NAGVMQNPRHLVRRRGQEARLRCSPMKGHSHVYWYRQLPEEGLKFMVYLQKENIIDESGMPKERFSAEFPKEGPSILRIQQVVRGDSAAYFCASSQAGLPPEAFFGQGTRLTVV.